These T cell receptor beta chains were read from a single sample in a study of blood T cell repertoires in COVID-19. Assay: immunoSEQ multiplex PCR; the TCRdb copy retains only in-frame clones and omits some. Among under 200,000 clones listed, approximately 85% were seen once. Sequencing was done on a sample of peripheral blood. These receptors all stem from a woman older than 75 with acute or convalescent COVID-19. Each CDR3 is given with its conserved first and last residue. Fields, in order: D gene, clone size, J gene, V gene, CDR3 protein, CDR3 DNA. D genes are given only for firm matches. Part of the rows lack a size; the others show once, few, many or a class for expanded clones.

-	-	TRBJ2-7	TRBV6-5	CASSYPGVQGEQYF	TGTGCCAGCAGTTACCCAGGTGTGCAGGGCGAGCAGTACTTC
-	-	TRBJ2-7	TRBV15	CATSRELEDYEQYF	TGTGCCACCAGCAGAGAATTGGAGGACTACGAGCAGTACTTC
TRBD2	-	TRBJ2-7	TRBV18	CASSPWSSGTYEQYF	TGTGCCAGCTCACCCTGGTCTAGCGGTACCTACGAGCAGTACTTC
-	-	TRBJ1-3	TRBV7-2	CASRPREGRAGNTIYF	TGTGCCAGCAGGCCCCGGGAGGGGAGGGCTGGAAACACCATATATTTT
-	-	TRBJ2-2	TRBV3-1/TRBV3-2	CASSLRTRGGELFF	TGTGCCAGCAGCCTCCGGACCAGGGGCGGGGAGCTGTTTTTT
-	-	TRBJ1-2	TRBV6-1	CASREAGGGGGYTF	TGTGCCAGCAGAGAAGCCGGGGGGGGCGGTGGCTACACCTTC
-	-	TRBJ2-7	TRBV5-6	CASSLGGSVYYEQYF	TGTGCCAGCAGCTTGGGCGGGTCCGTATACTACGAGCAGTACTTC
-	-	TRBJ1-4	TRBV29-1	CSVTSTGDEKLFF	TGCAGCGTTACTAGTACGGGCGATGAAAAACTGTTTTTT
-	-	TRBJ2-7	TRBV6-1	CASSDTRGGYEQYF	TGTGCCAGCAGTGACACCAGGGGAGGGTACGAGCAGTACTTC
-	-	TRBJ1-2	TRBV6-5	CASSYSARSYGYTF	TGTGCCAGCAGTTACTCTGCCAGAAGCTATGGCTACACCTTC
-	-	TRBJ2-3	TRBV11-1	CASRLETSTDTQYF	TGTGCCAGCAGACTAGAAACTAGCACAGATACGCAGTATTTT
-	-	TRBJ1-1	TRBV27	CASRGHPNTEAFF	TGTGCCAGCAGGGGACACCCAAACACTGAAGCTTTCTTT
-	-	TRBJ2-5	TRBV27	CASSPQQPQETQYF	TGTGCCAGCAGTCCGCAACAGCCGCAAGAGACCCAGTACTTC
-	-	TRBJ1-2	TRBV6-1	CASSDRANYGYTF	TGTGCCAGCAGTGACCGAGCTAACTATGGCTACACCTTC
-	-	TRBJ1-5	TRBV7-8	CASSLDRVYSNQPQHF	TGTGCCAGCAGCTTAGACAGGGTGTATAGCAATCAGCCCCAGCATTTT
TRBD2	-	TRBJ2-2	TRBV5-1	CASSAAGTSGGAGELFF	TGCGCCAGCAGCGCCGCCGGGACCTCGGGAGGGGCCGGGGAGCTGTTTTTT
-	-	TRBJ1-3	TRBV19	CASSMRHSGNTIYF	TGTGCCAGTAGTATGAGGCACTCTGGAAACACCATATATTTT
TRBD2	-	TRBJ2-5	TRBV19	CASSIGLAGGETQYF	TGTGCCAGTAGTATCGGGCTAGCGGGGGGTGAGACCCAGTACTTC
TRBD2	few	TRBJ2-7	TRBV11-1	CASSLLAGVYEQYF	TGTGCCAGCAGCTTGTTAGCGGGAGTCTACGAGCAGTACTTC
-	few	TRBJ1-2	TRBV7-2	CASSLSGVGYTF	TGTGCCAGCAGCTTATCAGGGGTTGGCTACACCTTC
-	-	TRBJ2-2	TRBV29-1	CSVGTVGTGELFF	TGCAGCGTTGGGACAGTTGGGACCGGGGAGCTGTTTTTT
TRBD1	-	TRBJ2-7	TRBV19	CASSIGTGSYEQYF	TGTGCCAGTAGTATCGGGACAGGCTCCTACGAGCAGTACTTC
TRBD2	-	TRBJ2-1	TRBV7-9	CASSSSSTSGPYNEQFF	TGTGCCAGCAGCTCCTCCTCAACTAGCGGGCCATACAATGAGCAGTTCTTC
TRBD1	-	TRBJ1-1	TRBV27	CASSSYSTGLNTEAFF	TGTGCCAGCAGTTCTTACTCGACAGGGTTGAACACTGAAGCTTTCTTT
TRBD1	-	TRBJ1-1	TRBV14	CASSPLGQGTEAFF	TGTGCCAGCAGCCCCTTGGGACAGGGCACTGAAGCTTTCTTT
TRBD1	-	TRBJ1-5	TRBV12-3/TRBV12-4	CASSLGARGLLHF	TGTGCCAGCAGTTTAGGAGCGAGGGGGCTGTTGCATTTT
TRBD1	-	TRBJ2-1	TRBV5-4	CASSSPGTVTYNEQFF	TGTGCCAGCAGCTCACCTGGGACAGTTACCTACAATGAGCAGTTCTTC
TRBD1	few	TRBJ1-1	TRBV19	CASSIRTGRSTEAFF	TGTGCCAGTAGTATCCGGACAGGGAGAAGCACTGAAGCTTTCTTT
TRBD1	-	TRBJ1-4	TRBV2	CASSGGQAYNEKLFF	TGTGCCAGCAGTGGGGGACAGGCCTATAATGAAAAACTGTTTTTT
-	-	TRBJ1-1	TRBV3-1/TRBV3-2	CASSQDRNTEAFF	TGTGCCAGCAGCCAAGACAGGAACACTGAAGCTTTCTTT
-	-	TRBJ1-1	TRBV13	CASSYDSLQNTEAFF	TGTGCCAGCAGCTATGACTCACTACAGAACACTGAAGCTTTCTTT
TRBD1	-	TRBJ2-1	TRBV19	CASSNTPYTGVNEQFF	TGTGCCAGTAGCAATACGCCATACACAGGGGTCAATGAGCAGTTCTTC
-	-	TRBJ1-2	TRBV4-3	CASSQSPTVSYGYTF	TGCGCCAGCAGCCAATCCCCGACAGTGTCCTATGGCTACACCTTC
-	-	TRBJ2-7	TRBV29-1	CSVESGYYEQYF	TGCAGCGTTGAGTCAGGGTACTACGAGCAGTACTTC
-	-	TRBJ1-1	TRBV6-2/TRBV6-3	CASSYRGGGTEAFF	TGTGCCAGCAGTTACAGGGGAGGTGGCACTGAAGCTTTCTTT
TRBD1	-	TRBJ2-7	TRBV5-5	CASSLLGRGREQYF	TGTGCCAGCAGCTTGTTGGGCAGGGGGCGAGAGCAGTACTTC
TRBD2	-	TRBJ2-2	TRBV10-3	CAISSSGGAGELFF	TGTGCCATCAGCTCTAGCGGGGGGGCCGGGGAGCTGTTTTTT
-	few	TRBJ1-5	TRBV6-2/TRBV6-3	CASSSTENQPQHF	TGTGCCAGCAGTTCGACAGAGAATCAGCCCCAGCATTTT